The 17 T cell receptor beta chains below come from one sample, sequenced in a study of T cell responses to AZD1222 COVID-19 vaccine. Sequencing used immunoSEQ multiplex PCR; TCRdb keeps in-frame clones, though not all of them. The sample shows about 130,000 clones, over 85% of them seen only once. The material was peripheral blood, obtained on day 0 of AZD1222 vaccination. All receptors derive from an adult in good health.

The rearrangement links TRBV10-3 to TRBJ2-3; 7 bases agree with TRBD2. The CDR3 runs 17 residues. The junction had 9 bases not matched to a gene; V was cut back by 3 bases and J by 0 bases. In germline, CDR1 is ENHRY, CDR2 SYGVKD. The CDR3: CAISDLSATSSTDTQYF. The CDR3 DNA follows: TGTGCCATCAGTGACCTTAGCGCGACTAGCAGCACAGATACGCAGTATTTT.

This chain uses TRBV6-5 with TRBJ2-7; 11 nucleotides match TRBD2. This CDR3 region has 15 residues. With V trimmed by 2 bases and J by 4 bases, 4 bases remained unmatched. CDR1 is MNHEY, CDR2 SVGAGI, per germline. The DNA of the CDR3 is TGTGCCAGCAGTTACCTAGCGGGAGGACAATACGAGCAGTACTTC. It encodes CASSYLAGGQYEQYF.

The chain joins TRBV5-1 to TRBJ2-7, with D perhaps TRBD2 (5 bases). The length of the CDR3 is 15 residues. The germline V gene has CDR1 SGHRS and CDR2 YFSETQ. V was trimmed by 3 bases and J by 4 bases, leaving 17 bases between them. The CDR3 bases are TGCGCCAGCAGCTCCCAAGGAGCTAGCCAGTACGAGCAGTACTTC. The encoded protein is CASSSQGASQYEQYF.

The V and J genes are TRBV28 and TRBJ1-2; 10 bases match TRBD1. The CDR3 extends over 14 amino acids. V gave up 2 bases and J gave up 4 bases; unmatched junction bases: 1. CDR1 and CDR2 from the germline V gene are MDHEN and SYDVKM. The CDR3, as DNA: TGTGCCAGCAGTTTAGGGACAGGGGCCTATGGCTACACCTTC. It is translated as CASSLGTGAYGYTF.

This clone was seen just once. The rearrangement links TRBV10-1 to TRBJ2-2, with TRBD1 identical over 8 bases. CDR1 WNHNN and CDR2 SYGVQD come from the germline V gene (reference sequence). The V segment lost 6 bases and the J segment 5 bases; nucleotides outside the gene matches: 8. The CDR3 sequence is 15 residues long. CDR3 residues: CASSVDREITGELFF. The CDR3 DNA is TGCGCCAGCAGCGTGGACAGGGAGATTACCGGGGAGCTGTTTTTT.

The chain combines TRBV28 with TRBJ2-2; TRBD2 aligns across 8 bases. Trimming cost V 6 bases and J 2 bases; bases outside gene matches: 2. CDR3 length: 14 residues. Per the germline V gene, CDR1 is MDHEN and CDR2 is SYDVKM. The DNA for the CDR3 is TGTGCCAGCAGCGGGGGGGATAACACCGGGGAGCTGTTTTTT. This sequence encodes CASSGGDNTGELFF.

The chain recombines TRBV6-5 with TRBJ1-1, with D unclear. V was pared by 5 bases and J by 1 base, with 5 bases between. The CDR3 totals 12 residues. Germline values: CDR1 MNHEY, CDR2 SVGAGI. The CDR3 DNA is TGTGCCAGCAGTCGACCGAACACTGAAGCTTTCTTT. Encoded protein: CASSRPNTEAFF.

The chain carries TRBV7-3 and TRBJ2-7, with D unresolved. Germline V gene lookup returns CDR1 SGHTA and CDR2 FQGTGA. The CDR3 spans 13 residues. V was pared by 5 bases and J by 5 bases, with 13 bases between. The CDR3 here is CASSAGPGDEQYF. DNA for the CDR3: TGTGCCAGCAGCGCCGGCCCTGGGGACGAGCAGTACTTC.

As DNA, the CDR3 is TGTGCCAGCAGCGTAGTACCGGGACAGGGAAGAAGCGGCTACACCTTC. It codes for CASSVVPGQGRSGYTF. The chain joins TRBV9 to TRBJ1-2, with 9 bases lining up with TRBD1. This CDR3 region has 16 residues. Per germline, CDR1 SGDLS and CDR2 YYNGEE. The trim removed 0 bases at V and 8 bases at J, leaving 11 bases unmatched.

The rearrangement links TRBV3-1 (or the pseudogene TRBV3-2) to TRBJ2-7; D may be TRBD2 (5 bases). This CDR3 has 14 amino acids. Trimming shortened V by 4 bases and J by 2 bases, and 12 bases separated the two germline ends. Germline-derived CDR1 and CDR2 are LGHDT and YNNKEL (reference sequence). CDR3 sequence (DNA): TGTGCCAGCAGCCCGATAGGAGGAACCTACGAGCAGTACTTC. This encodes CASSPIGGTYEQYF.

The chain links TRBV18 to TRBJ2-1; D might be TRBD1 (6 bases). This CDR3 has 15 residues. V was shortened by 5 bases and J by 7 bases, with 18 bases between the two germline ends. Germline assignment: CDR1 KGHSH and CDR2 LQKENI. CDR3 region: CASSTQGGIGNEQFF. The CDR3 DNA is TGTGCCAGCTCAACACAGGGTGGCATTGGGAATGAGCAGTTCTTC. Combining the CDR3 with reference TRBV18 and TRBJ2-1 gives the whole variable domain NAGVMQNPRHLVRRRGQEARLRCSPMKGHSHVYWYRQLPEEGLKFMVYLQKENIIDESGMPKERFSAEFPKEGPSILRIQQVVRGDSAAYFCASSTQGGIGNEQFFGPGTRLTVL.

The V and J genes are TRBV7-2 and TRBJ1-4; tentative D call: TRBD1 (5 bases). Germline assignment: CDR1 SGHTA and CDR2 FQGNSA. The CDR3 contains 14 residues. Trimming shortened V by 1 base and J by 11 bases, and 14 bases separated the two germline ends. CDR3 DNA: TGTGCCAGCAGCTTAGTCAGGGTGGTTTGGAAACTGTTTTTT. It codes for CASSLVRVVWKLFF.

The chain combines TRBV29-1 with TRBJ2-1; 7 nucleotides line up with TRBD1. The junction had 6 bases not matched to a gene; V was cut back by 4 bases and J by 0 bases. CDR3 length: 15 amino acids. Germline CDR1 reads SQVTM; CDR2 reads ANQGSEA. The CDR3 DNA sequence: TGCAGCGTTGTAGAGGGGGCAAGCTCCTACAATGAGCAGTTCTTC. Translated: CSVVEGASSYNEQFF.

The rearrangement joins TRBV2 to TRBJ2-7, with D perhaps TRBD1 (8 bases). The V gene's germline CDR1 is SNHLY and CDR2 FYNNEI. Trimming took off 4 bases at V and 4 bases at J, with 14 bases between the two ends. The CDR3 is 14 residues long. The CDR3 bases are TGTGCCAGCAGTGGAGACAGGGGACTATACGAGCAGTACTTC. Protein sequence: CASSGDRGLYEQYF.

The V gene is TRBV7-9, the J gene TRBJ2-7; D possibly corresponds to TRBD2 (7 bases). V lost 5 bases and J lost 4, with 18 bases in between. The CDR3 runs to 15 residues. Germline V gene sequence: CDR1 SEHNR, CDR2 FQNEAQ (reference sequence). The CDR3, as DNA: TGTGCCAGCAGCAAATTACAGGGCGGGGGTTACGAGCAGTACTTC. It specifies CASSKLQGGGYEQYF.

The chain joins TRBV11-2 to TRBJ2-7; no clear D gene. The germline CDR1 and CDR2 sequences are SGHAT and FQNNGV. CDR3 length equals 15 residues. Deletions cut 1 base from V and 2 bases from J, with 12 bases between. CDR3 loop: CASSLGLGSTYEQYF. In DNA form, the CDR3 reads TGTGCCAGCAGCTTAGGACTTGGCAGTACCTACGAGCAGTACTTC.

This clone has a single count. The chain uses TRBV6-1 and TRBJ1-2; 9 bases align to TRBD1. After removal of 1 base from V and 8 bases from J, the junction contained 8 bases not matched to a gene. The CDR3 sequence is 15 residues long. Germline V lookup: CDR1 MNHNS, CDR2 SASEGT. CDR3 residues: CASSEGGTGKRGYTF. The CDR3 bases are TGTGCCAGCAGTGAAGGGGGGACAGGGAAAAGGGGCTACACCTTC.